Below, 10 T cell receptor beta chains from the same sample are listed, as sequenced in a study of regulatory T cells in long-lasting Graves disease. Time point described: persistent/refractory GD, antithyroid drugs over 5 years with positive TRAb. From RNA extracted from PBMCs, the TCR library was made. Through Arm-PCR of CDR3 regions and iRepertoire HTBI primers, TCR beta libraries were built. Each CDR3 protein is one row after TCRdb ran MiXCR on the multiplex PCR reads. The repertoire holds some 440,000 distinct CDR3 sequences, with roughly 20% as singletons. The source was peripheral blood mononuclear cells (PBMCs), collected when the disease was refractory, from a patient treated with antithyroid drugs. The receptors here all came from a female donor with Graves disease.

CDR3 nucleotide sequence: TGTGCCAGCACCCTGCTAGCGGGTGCCTACAATGAGCAGTTCTTC. Translation: CASTLLAGAYNEQFF. V usage is TRBV28 and J usage is TRBJ2-1; 8 bases agree with TRBD2. CDR3 size: 15 residues. CDR1 and CDR2 from the germline V gene are MDHEN and SYDVKM. Losses at the gene ends were 7 bases for V and 2 bases for J; bases not matched to a gene: 7.

This clonotype was counted only a few times. The V gene is TRBV5-1, the J gene TRBJ2-7; maybe TRBD1 (5 bases). CDR1 is SGHRS and CDR2 is YFSETQ in the germline V gene. The V gene lost 1 base and the J gene lost 2 bases, with 10 bases spanning the gap. The CDR3 has 14 amino acids. In DNA form, the CDR3 reads TGCGCCAGCAGCTTGCAGCAGGGCCCCTACGAGCAGTACTTC. It is translated as CASSLQQGPYEQYF.

Comments on this clonotype: A much larger clonotype is one base distant, so this may be a read error. The chain combines TRBV30 with TRBJ2-7, with D possibly TRBD2 on 6 matching bases. In germline, CDR1 is GTSNPN, CDR2 SVGIG (reference sequence). There are 11 residues in the CDR3. CDR3 sequence (DNA): TGTGTCTGGAGGGACCAGTACGAGCAGTACTTC. Translating it yields CVWRDQYEQYF.

The rearrangement links TRBV6-1 to TRBJ2-5, with TRBD2 matching 7 bases. Germline V gene lookup returns CDR1 MNHNS and CDR2 SASEGT. After removal of 6 bases from V and 5 bases from J, the junction contained 12 bases not matched to a gene. CDR3 length: 15 amino acids. As DNA, the CDR3 is TGTGCCAGCAGCCCCCCCGAGCAGGGAGGGGAGACCCAGTACTTC. Its translation is CASSPPEQGGETQYF.

This clonotype was counted ten times or more. The chain combines TRBV28 with TRBJ1-1, with TRBD1 matching 8 bases. Trimming took 8 bases from V and 1 from J; bases not matched to a gene: 6. The V gene's germline CDR1 is MDHEN and CDR2 SYDVKM. CDR3 length: 14 residues. The CDR3 reads CASRAGTGNTEAFF. The CDR3 DNA follows: TGTGCCAGCCGGGCAGGGACAGGGAACACTGAAGCTTTCTTT. The variable domain in full, completed from reference TRBV28 and TRBJ1-1, reads DVKVTQSSRYLVKRTGEKVFLECVQDMDHENMFWYRQDPGLGLRLIYFSYDVKMKEKGDIPEGYSVSREKKERFSLILESASTNQTSMYLCASRAGTGNTEAFFGQGTRLTVV.

The table lists this clonotype with many counts. The gene calls are TRBV3-1 and TRBJ1-2; TRBD1 might be the D (6 bases). There are 14 residues in the CDR3. V lost 0 bases, J lost 8 bases, and 13 bases lay in between. Germline assignment: CDR1 LGHDT and CDR2 YNNKEL (reference sequence). CDR3 bases: TGTGCCAGCAGCCAAGAAACAGGGCCCGGAGGCTACACCTTC. It yields the protein CASSQETGPGGYTF. Supplemented by reference TRBV3-1 and TRBJ1-2, the full variable domain reads DTAVSQTPKYLVTQMGNDKSIKCEQNLGHDTMYWYKQDSKKFLKIMFSYNNKELIINETVPNRFSPKSPDKAHLNLHINSLELGDSAVYFCASSQETGPGGYTFGSGTRLTVV.

The J gene is TRBJ2-7, the V gene TRBV27, with 10 bases aligning to TRBD2. This CDR3 spans 14 amino acids. The germline V gene has CDR1 MNHEY and CDR2 SMNVEV (reference sequence). V lost 5 bases to trimming and J lost 5 bases; unmatched junction nucleotides: 6. The CDR3 nucleotides are TGTGCCAGCAGTCACCTAGCGGGAGTCGACGAGCAGTACTTC. Translated: CASSHLAGVDEQYF.

This clonotype has at least ten counts. The chain carries TRBV2 and TRBJ2-6; D may be TRBD1 (5 bases). The CDR3 has 15 amino acids. V lost 7 bases to trimming and J lost 0 bases, with 10 bases between them. CDR1 is SNHLY and CDR2 is FYNNEI in the germline V gene. The CDR3 nucleotides read TGTGCCAGCAAAGACAGAAACTCTGGGGCCAACGTCCTGACTTTC. Its translation: CASKDRNSGANVLTF.

In its sample, this clonotype was seen many times. The chain links TRBV2 to TRBJ1-6; 10 positions agree with TRBD1. The CDR3 covers 15 residues. Trimming took 6 bases from V and 7 from J; bases not matched to a gene: 6. The germline V gene encodes CDR1 SNHLY and CDR2 FYNNEI. CDR3 sequence reads: CASSAGDRGNSPLHF. For the CDR3, the DNA is TGTGCCAGCAGCGCCGGGGACAGGGGCAATTCACCCCTCCACTTT.

This clonotype was recorded at least ten times. This sequence joins TRBV6-1 and TRBJ2-7; D is perhaps TRBD1 (5 bases). The length of the CDR3 is 16 residues. Per germline, CDR1 MNHNS and CDR2 SASEGT. V lost 1 base and J 0 bases, leaving 13 bases between the germline ends. In nucleotides, the CDR3 is TGTGCCAGCAGTGAAGGGACATCACTTAGCTCCTACGAGCAGTACTTC. It specifies CASSEGTSLSSYEQYF.